The sample holds many counts of the clone carrying this T cell receptor (beta chain). Its matching antigen is unknown. CDR3 length: 16 residues. Germline-derived CDR1 and CDR2 are DFQATT and SNEGSKA (reference sequence). The germline V and J ends were trimmed by 0 bases and 0 bases, with 13 bases remaining between them. Healthy Caucasian individuals from Russia aged 6 to 90 served as donors. The second PCR ran roughly 6 to 11 cycles with a sample-barcoded 5' primer and J-beta primers. Tags on each cDNA molecule came from a template-switch adaptor with 12 random nucleotides. TCRdb itself ran the 5' RACE reads through MiXCR, one entry per CDR3 protein. The sample consists of 1.6 million or so distinct CDR3 sequences, roughly 30% of them appearing once. This record belongs to a study of blood T cells in healthy people across ages. General observations from the study: Researchers deemed the diversity estimates from one million T cells underestimates.

This receptor was taken from a woman aged 30 to 39 in good health. Material: blood. The chain employs TRBV20-1 and TRBJ2-3, with TRBD2 as a possible D gene (6 bases). CDR3 sequence reads: CSARDWAGSSTDTQYF. DNA for the CDR3: TGCAGTGCTAGAGATTGGGCGGGGAGTAGCACAGATACGCAGTATTTT.